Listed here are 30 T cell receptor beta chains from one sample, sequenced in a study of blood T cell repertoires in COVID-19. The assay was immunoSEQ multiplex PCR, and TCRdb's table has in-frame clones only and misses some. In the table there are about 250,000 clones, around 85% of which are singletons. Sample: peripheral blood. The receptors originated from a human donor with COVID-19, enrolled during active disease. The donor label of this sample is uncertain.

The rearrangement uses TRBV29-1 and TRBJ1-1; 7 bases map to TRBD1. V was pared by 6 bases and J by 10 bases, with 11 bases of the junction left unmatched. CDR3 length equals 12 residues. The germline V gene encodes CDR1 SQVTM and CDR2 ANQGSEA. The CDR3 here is CSVRITGEIAFF. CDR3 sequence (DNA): TGCAGCGTCCGTATTACAGGGGAAATAGCTTTCTTT.

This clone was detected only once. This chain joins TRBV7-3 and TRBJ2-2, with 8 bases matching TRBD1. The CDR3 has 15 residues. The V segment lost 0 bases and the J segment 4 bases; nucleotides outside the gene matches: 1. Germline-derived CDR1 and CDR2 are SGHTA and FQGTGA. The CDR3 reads CASSLTTGATGELFF. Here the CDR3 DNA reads TGTGCCAGCAGCTTAACGACAGGGGCCACCGGGGAGCTGTTTTTT.

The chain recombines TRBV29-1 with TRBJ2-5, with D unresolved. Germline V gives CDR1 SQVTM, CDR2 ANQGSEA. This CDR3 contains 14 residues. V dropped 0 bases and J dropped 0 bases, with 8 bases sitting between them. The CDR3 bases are TGCAGCGTTGAAGATCCCCGGTACCAAGAGACCCAGTACTTC. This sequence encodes CSVEDPRYQETQYF. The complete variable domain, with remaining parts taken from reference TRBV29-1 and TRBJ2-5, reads SAVISQKPSRDICQRGTSLTIQCQVDSQVTMMFWYRQQPGQSLTLIATANQGSEATYESGFVIDKFPISRPNLTFSTLTVSNMSPEDSSIYLCSVEDPRYQETQYFGPGTRLLVL.

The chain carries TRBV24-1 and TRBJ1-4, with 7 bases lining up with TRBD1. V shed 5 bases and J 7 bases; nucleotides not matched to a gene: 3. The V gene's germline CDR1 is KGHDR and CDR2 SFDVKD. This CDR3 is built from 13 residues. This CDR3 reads CATSVRGSEKLFF. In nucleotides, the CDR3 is TGTGCCACCAGTGTCAGGGGGTCTGAAAAACTGTTTTTT.

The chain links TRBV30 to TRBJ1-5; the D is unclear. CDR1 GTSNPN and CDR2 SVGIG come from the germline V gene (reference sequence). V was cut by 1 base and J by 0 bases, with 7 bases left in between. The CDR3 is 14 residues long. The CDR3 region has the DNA TGTGCCTGGAGTGGCGGGGATAGCAATCAGCCCCAGCATTTT. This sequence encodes CAWSGGDSNQPQHF. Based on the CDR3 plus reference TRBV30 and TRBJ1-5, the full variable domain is SQTIHQWPATLVQPVGSPLSLECTVEGTSNPNLYWYRQAAGRGLQLLFYSVGIGQISSEVPQNLSASRPQDRQFILSSKKLLLSDSGFYLCAWSGGDSNQPQHFGDGTRLSIL.

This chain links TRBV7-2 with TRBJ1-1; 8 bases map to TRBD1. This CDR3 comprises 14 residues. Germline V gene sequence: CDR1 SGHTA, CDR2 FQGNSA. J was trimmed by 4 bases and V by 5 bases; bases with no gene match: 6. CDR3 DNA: TGTGCCAGCAGCATGGACAGGGTGGGCACTGAAGCTTTCTTT. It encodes CASSMDRVGTEAFF.

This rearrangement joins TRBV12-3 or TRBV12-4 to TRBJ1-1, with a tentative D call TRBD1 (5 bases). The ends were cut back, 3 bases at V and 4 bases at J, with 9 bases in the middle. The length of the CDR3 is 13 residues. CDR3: CASSLQGTTEAFF. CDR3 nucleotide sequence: TGTGCCAGCAGTTTGCAGGGTACCACTGAAGCTTTCTTT.

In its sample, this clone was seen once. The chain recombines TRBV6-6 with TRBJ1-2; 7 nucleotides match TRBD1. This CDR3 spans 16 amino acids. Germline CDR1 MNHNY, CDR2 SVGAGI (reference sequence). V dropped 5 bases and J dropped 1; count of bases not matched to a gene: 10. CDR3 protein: CASSHAGQAINYGYTF. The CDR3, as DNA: TGTGCCAGCAGTCATGCTGGACAGGCCATTAACTATGGCTACACCTTC.

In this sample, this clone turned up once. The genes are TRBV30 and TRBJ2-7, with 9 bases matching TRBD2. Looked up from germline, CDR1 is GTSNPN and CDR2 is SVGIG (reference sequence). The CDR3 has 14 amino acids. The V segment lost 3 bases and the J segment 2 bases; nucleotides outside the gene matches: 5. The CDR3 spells CAWRLGLAAYEQYF. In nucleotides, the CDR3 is TGTGCCTGGAGACTGGGACTAGCCGCCTACGAGCAGTACTTC. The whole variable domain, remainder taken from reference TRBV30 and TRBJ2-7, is SQTIHQWPATLVQPVGSPLSLECTVEGTSNPNLYWYRQAAGRGLQLLFYSVGIGQISSEVPQNLSASRPQDRQFILSSKKLLLSDSGFYLCAWRLGLAAYEQYFGPGTRLTVT.

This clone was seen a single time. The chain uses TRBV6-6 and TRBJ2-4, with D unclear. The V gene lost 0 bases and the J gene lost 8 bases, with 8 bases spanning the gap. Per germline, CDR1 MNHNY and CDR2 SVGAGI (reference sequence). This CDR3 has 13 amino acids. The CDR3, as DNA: TGTGCCAGCAGTTACTCCCCCCAGGACATTCAGTACTTC. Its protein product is CASSYSPQDIQYF.

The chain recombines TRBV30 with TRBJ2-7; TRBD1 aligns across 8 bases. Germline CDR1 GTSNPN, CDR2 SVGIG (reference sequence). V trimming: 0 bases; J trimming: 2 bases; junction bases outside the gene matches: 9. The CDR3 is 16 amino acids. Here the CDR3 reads CAWSVKGQGGTYEQYF. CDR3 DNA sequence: TGTGCCTGGAGTGTAAAAGGACAGGGAGGCACCTACGAGCAGTACTTC.

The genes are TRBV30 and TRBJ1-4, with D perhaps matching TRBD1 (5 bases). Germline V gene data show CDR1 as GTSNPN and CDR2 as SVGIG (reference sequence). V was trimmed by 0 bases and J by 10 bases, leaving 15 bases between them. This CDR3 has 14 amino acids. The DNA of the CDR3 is TGTGCCTGGAGTGTAGTACAGGTCTCCGGAAAACTGTTTTTT. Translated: CAWSVVQVSGKLFF.

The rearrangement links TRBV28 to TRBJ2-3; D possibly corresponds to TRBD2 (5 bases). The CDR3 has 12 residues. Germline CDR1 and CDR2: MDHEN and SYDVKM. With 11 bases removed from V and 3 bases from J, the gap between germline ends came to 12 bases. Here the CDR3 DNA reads TGTGCCGAGGGAGTGGGGACAGATACGCAGTATTTT. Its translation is CAEGVGTDTQYF.

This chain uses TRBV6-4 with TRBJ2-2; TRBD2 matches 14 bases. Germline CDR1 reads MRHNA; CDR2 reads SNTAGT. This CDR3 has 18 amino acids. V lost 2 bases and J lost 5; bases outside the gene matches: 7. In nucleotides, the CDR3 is TGTGCCAGCAGTGACACGGGACTAGCGGGAGCAGGGACCGGGGAGCTGTTTTTT. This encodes CASSDTGLAGAGTGELFF.

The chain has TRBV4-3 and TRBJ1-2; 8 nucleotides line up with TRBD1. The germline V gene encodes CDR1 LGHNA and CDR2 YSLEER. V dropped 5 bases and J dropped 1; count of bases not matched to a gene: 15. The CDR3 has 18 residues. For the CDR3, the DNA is TGCGCCAGCAGCTTAATGGTCCAGGGACAGGTCATTAACTATGGCTACACCTTC. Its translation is CASSLMVQGQVINYGYTF.

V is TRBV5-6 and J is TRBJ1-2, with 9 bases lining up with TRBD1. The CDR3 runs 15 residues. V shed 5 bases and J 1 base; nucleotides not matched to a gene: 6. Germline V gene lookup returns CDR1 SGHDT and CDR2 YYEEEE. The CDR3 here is CASSLQGADNYGYTF. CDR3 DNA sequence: TGTGCCAGCAGTCTACAGGGGGCGGATAACTATGGCTACACCTTC.

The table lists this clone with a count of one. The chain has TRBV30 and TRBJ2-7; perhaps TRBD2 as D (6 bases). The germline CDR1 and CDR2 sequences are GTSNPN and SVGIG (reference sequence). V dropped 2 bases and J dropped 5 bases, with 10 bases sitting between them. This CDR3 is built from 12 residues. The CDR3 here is CAWSRGIDEQYF. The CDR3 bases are TGTGCCTGGAGTCGCGGGATTGACGAGCAGTACTTC.

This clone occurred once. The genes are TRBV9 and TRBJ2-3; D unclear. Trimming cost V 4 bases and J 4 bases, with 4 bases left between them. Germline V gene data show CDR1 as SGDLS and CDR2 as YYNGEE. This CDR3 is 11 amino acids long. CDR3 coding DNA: TGTGCCAGCAGCCGCGCAGATACGCAGTATTTT. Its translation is CASSRADTQYF.

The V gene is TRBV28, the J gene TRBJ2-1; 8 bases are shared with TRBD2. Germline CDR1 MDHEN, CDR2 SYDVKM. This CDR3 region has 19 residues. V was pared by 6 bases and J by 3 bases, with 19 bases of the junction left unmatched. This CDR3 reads CASRNPISLSLAVYNEQFF. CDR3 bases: TGTGCCAGCAGGAACCCCATTAGTTTGTCACTAGCGGTCTACAATGAGCAGTTCTTC.

CDR3 in amino acids: CASSHWGGQLTDTQYF. In DNA, the CDR3 is TGTGCCAGCAGCCACTGGGGAGGGCAACTCACAGATACGCAGTATTTT. The chain uses TRBV14 and TRBJ2-3, with TRBD2 matching over 7 bases. From germline, CDR1 is SGHDN and CDR2 FVKESK. The V and J ends lost 3 bases and 2 bases, in that order; junction bases with no gene match: 8. The CDR3 runs 16 residues.

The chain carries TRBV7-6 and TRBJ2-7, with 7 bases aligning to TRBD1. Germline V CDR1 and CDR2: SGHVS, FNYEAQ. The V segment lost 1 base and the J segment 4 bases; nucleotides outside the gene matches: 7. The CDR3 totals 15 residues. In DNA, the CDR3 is TGTGCCAGCAGCTTAGGGGATGAGGGGGCTTACGAGCAGTACTTC. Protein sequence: CASSLGDEGAYEQYF.

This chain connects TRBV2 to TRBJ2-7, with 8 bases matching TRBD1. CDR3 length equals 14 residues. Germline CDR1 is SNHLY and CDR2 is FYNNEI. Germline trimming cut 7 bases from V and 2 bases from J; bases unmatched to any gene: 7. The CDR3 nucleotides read TGTGCCAGCACAGATAGGGACAGGCCCTACGAGCAGTACTTC. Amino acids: CASTDRDRPYEQYF.

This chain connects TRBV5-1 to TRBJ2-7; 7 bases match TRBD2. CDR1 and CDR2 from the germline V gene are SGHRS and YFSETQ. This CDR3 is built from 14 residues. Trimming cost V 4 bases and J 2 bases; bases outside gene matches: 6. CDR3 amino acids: CASSPGGGAYEQYF. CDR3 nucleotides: TGCGCCAGCAGCCCCGGCGGGGGAGCCTACGAGCAGTACTTC.

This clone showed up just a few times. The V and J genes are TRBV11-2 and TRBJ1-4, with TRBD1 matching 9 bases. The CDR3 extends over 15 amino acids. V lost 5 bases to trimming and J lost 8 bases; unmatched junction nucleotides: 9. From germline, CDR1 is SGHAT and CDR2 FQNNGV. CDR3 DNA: TGTGCCAGCAGCCAGGACAGGGGATTGGAGGAAAAACTGTTTTTT. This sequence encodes CASSQDRGLEEKLFF. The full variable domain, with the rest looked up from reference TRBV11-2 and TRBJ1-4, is EAGVAQSPRYKIIEKRQSVAFWCNPISGHATLYWYQQILGQGPKLLIQFQNNGVVDDSQLPKDRFSAERLKGVDSTLKIQPAKLEDSAVYLCASSQDRGLEEKLFFGSGTQLSVL.

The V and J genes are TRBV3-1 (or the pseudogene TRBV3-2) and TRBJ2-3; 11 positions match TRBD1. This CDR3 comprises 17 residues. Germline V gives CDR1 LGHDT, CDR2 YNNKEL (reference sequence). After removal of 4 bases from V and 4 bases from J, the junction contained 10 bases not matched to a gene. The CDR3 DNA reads TGTGCCAGCAGCCCGAACTTCGGGACAGGGGGGGCAGATACGCAGTATTTT. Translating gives CASSPNFGTGGADTQYF.

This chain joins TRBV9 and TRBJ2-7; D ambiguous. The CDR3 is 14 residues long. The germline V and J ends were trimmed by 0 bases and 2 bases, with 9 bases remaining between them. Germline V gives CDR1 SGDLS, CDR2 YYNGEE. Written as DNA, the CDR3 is TGTGCCAGCAGCGTAGCTGGGCAGCCCTACGAGCAGTACTTC. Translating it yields CASSVAGQPYEQYF.

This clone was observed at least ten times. CDR3 loop: CASSEGGQGNEKLFF. DNA of the CDR3: TGTGCCAGCAGTGAAGGAGGACAGGGGAATGAAAAACTGTTTTTT. The rearrangement uses TRBV2 and TRBJ1-4, with TRBD1 identical over 9 bases. Unmatched junction bases numbered 2, after V lost 1 base and J lost 5 bases. The CDR3 covers 15 residues. Germline CDR1 and CDR2: SNHLY and FYNNEI.

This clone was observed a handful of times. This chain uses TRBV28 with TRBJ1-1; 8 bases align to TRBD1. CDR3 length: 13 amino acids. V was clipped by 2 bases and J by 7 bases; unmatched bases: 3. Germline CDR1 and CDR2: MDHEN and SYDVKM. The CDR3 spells CASSLMDRDEAFF. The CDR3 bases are TGTGCCAGCAGTTTAATGGACAGGGATGAAGCTTTCTTT.

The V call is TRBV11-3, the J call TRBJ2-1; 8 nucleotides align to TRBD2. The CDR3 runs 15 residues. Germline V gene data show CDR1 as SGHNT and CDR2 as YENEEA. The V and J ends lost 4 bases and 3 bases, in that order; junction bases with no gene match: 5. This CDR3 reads CASSSTGTSYNEQFF. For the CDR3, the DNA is TGTGCCAGCAGCTCCACCGGGACTAGCTACAATGAGCAGTTCTTC.

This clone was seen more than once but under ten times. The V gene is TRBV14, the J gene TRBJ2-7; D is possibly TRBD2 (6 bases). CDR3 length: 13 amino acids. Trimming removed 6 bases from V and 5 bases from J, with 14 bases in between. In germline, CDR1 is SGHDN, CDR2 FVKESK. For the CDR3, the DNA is TGTGCCAGCAGGGCCTTGACGGGGGACGAGCAGTACTTC. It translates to CASRALTGDEQYF.